This section outlines one TCR beta chain sequence together with its context. The antigen remains unidentified. These data are taken from a study of cytomegalovirus exposure and HLA in healthy donors. Use of 60 Vbeta and 13 Jbeta primers characterized the PCR. The method was immunoSEQ multiplex PCR; TCRdb's version includes in-frame clones alone and lacks a portion of them. Here the sample table reports some 180,000 clones. CDR1 and CDR2 from the germline V gene are SGHTA and FQGTGA. The CDR3 is made up of 15 amino acids. V was clipped by 2 bases and J by 0 bases, with 7 bases between them. Study-wide findings and caveats: Association of a missense DCLRE1C variant with TCR beta V- and J-gene trimming was reported in a later analysis. The availability of immune exposure information extended only to CMV serostatus. The study recorded 164 TCR beta chains that were cytomegalovirus-associated. Three chains linked to CMV were shown in vitro to be specific for CMV antigens.

The chain uses TRBV7-3 and TRBJ2-2; maybe TRBD2 (5 bases). This receptor was identified in a man aged 25 to 40 in good health and CMV-seronegative. Sequencing used PBMCs. The CDR3 spells CASSLGGPNTGELFF. CDR3 DNA: TGTGCCAGCAGCTTAGGCGGGCCGAACACCGGGGAGCTGTTTTTT.